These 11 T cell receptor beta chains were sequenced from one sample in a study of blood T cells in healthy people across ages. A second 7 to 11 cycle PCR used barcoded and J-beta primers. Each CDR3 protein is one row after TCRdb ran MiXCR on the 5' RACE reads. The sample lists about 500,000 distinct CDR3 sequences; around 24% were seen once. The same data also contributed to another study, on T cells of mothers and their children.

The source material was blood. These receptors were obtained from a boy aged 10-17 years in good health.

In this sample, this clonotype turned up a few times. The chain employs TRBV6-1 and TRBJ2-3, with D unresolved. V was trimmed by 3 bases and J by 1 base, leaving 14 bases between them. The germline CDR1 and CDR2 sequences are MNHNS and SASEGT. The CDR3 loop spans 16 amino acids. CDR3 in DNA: TGTGCCAGCAGTGATGAGCAAGCCCGGGGCACAGATACGCAGTATTTT. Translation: CASSDEQARGTDTQYF.

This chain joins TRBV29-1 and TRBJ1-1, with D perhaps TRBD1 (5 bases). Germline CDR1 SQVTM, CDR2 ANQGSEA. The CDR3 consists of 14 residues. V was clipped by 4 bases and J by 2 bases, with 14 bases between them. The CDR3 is CSVVGARRNTEAFF. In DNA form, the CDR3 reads TGCAGCGTTGTAGGGGCAAGGCGCAACACTGAAGCTTTCTTT.

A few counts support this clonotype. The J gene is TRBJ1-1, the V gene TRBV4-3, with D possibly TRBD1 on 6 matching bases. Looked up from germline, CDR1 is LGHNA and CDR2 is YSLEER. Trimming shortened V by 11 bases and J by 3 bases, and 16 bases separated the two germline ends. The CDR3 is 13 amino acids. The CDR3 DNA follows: TGCGCCCTTACAGGGAGGGGGTACACTGAAGCTTTCTTT. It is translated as CALTGRGYTEAFF.

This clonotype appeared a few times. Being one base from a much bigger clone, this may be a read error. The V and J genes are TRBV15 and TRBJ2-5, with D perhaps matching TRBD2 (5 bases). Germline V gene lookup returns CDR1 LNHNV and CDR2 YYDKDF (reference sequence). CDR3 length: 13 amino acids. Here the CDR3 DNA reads TGTACCACCAGCAGAGATGGCGGGGAGACCCAGTACTTC. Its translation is CTTSRDGGETQYF.

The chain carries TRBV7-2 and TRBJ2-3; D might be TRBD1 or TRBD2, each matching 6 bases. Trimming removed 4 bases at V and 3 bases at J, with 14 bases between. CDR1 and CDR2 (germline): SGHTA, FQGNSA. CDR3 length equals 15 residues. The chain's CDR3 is CASSWGARWTDTQYF. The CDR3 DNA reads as TGTGCCAGCAGCTGGGGGGCGAGGTGGACAGATACGCAGTATTTT.

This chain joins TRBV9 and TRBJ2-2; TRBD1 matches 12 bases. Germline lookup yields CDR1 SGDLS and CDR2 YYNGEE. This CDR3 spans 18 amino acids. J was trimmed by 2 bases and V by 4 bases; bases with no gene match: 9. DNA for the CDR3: TGTGCCAGCAGCTCGGTGGGACAGGGGGCGTTAAACACCGGGGAGCTGTTTTTT. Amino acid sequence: CASSSVGQGALNTGELFF.

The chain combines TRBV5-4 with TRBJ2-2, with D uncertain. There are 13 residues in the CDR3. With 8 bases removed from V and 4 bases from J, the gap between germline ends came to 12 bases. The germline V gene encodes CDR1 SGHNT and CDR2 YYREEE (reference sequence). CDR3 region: CARGSWGTGELFF. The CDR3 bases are TGTGCCAGAGGGTCGTGGGGCACCGGGGAGCTGTTTTTT.

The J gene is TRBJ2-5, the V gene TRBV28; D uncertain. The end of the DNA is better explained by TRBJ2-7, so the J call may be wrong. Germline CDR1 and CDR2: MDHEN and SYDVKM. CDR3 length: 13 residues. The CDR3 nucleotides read TGTGCCAGCAGTTTAGTAGGGAAAAACGAGCAGTACTTC. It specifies CASSLVGKNEQYF.

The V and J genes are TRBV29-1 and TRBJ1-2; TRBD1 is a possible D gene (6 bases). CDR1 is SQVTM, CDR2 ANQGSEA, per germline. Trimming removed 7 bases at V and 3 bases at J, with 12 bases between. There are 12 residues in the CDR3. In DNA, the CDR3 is TGCAGCGGGGGGCAAGGCGACTATGGCTACACCTTC. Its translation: CSGGQGDYGYTF.

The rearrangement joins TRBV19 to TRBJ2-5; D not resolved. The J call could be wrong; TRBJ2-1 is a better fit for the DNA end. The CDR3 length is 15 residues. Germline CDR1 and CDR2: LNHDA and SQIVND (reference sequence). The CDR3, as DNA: TGTGCCAGTAGTATAGCGGGTAACGGGCCGTTCGAGCAGTTCTTC. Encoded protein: CASSIAGNGPFEQFF.

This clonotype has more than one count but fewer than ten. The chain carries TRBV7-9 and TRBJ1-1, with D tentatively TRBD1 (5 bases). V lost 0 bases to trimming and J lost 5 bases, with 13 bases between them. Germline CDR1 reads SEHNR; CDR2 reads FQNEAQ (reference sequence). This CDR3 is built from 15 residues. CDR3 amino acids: CASSLAPRGGTEAFF. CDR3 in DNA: TGTGCCAGCAGCTTAGCGCCGAGGGGTGGGACTGAAGCTTTCTTT.